Listed below are T cell receptor beta chains from one sample, sequenced in a study of vaccination and CD4 T cells after COVID-19. No antigen has been identified for these receptors. TCRdb analysed the PCR reads with MiXCR anew, one entry per CDR3 protein. The sample shows 15,000 or so distinct CDR3 sequences, around 74% of them seen only once. The sequenced sample was CD4+ T cells from blood, cultured in vitro. Receptors were obtained from a human donor who had recovered from COVID-19. The CDR3 runs from the conserved cysteine through the conserved F or W. Fields, in order: CDR3 protein, CDR3 DNA, D gene, V gene, clone size, J gene. A D gene is named only where the DNA matches it firmly. Size values are once, few and many counts, or a class for expanded clones, and some rows have none.

CDR3aa: CASSLRRFDSPLHF; CDR3nt: TGTGCCAGCAGCTTGAGGAGGTTTGATTCACCCCTCCACTTT; d_gene: .; v_gene: TRBV11-2; abundance: .; j_gene: TRBJ1-6
CDR3aa: CSAPRLGSQQETQYF; CDR3nt: TGCAGTGCTCCCCGGTTGGGATCGCAGCAAGAGACCCAGTACTTC; d_gene: .; v_gene: TRBV20-1; abundance: .; j_gene: TRBJ2-5
CDR3aa: CASSPGGAGAGTKNIQYF; CDR3nt: TGCGCCAGCAGCCCCGGGGGAGCGGGAGCGGGAACCAAAAACATTCAGTACTTC; d_gene: TRBD2; v_gene: TRBV5-1; abundance: .; j_gene: TRBJ2-4
CDR3aa: CASSRSVGPFRLYEQYF; CDR3nt: TGTGCCAGCAGCCGTTCGGTGGGGCCCTTCCGCCTCTACGAGCAGTACTTC; d_gene: .; v_gene: TRBV7-9; abundance: .; j_gene: TRBJ2-7
CDR3aa: CSARDLRGGEKLFF; CDR3nt: TGCAGTGCTAGAGATCTTAGGGGAGGAGAAAAACTGTTTTTT; d_gene: .; v_gene: TRBV20-1; abundance: .; j_gene: TRBJ1-4
CDR3aa: CASSVQGIRSPLYSYNEQFF; CDR3nt: TGTGCCAGCAGTGTACAGGGTATACGGTCCCCCCTTTACTCCTACAATGAGCAGTTCTTC; d_gene: .; v_gene: TRBV27; abundance: .; j_gene: TRBJ2-1
CDR3aa: CSASVQPQHF; CDR3nt: TGCAGTGCCTCAGTTCAGCCCCAGCATTTT; d_gene: .; v_gene: TRBV20-1; abundance: .; j_gene: TRBJ1-5
CDR3aa: CASSFRSDRGNQPQHF; CDR3nt: TGTGCCAGCAGTTTTAGGTCCGACAGAGGCAATCAGCCCCAGCATTTT; d_gene: .; v_gene: TRBV27; abundance: .; j_gene: TRBJ1-5
CDR3aa: CASSLATSRTDTQYF; CDR3nt: TGTGCCAGCAGCTTAGCGACCTCGAGGACAGATACGCAGTATTTT; d_gene: .; v_gene: TRBV7-2; abundance: once; j_gene: TRBJ2-3
CDR3aa: CASTIKTEAFF; CDR3nt: TGTGCCAGCACCATCAAGACTGAAGCTTTCTTT; d_gene: .; v_gene: TRBV6-1; abundance: .; j_gene: TRBJ1-1
CDR3aa: CATGTGGVRETQYF; CDR3nt: TGTGCCACCGGGACAGGGGGCGTTAGAGAGACCCAGTACTTC; d_gene: TRBD1; v_gene: TRBV15; abundance: .; j_gene: TRBJ2-5
CDR3aa: CSAREGRGHYSPLHF; CDR3nt: TGCAGTGCTAGAGAGGGTCGGGGGCACTATTCACCCCTCCACTTT; d_gene: .; v_gene: TRBV20-1; abundance: .; j_gene: TRBJ1-6
CDR3aa: CASSSRPRGNTGELFF; CDR3nt: TGTGCCAGCAGTTCGCGCCCCAGGGGAAACACCGGGGAGCTGTTTTTT; d_gene: .; v_gene: TRBV28; abundance: .; j_gene: TRBJ2-2
CDR3aa: CASSFRARSYNSPLHF; CDR3nt: TGTGCCAGCAGCTTCCGGGCCAGATCCTATAATTCACCCCTCCACTTT; d_gene: .; v_gene: TRBV11-2; abundance: .; j_gene: TRBJ1-6
CDR3aa: CASSLRGPEGYTF; CDR3nt: TGTGCCAGCAGTTTAAGGGGGCCAGAGGGCTACACCTTC; d_gene: TRBD1; v_gene: TRBV27; abundance: .; j_gene: TRBJ1-2
CDR3aa: CSARSIAGTHTGELFF; CDR3nt: TGCAGTGCTAGATCGATAGCGGGAACCCACACCGGGGAGCTGTTTTTT; d_gene: TRBD2; v_gene: TRBV20-1; abundance: .; j_gene: TRBJ2-2
CDR3aa: CASHVAGASGNEQYF; CDR3nt: TGTGCCAGCCATGTAGCGGGAGCAAGTGGTAACGAGCAGTACTTC; d_gene: TRBD2; v_gene: TRBV28; abundance: .; j_gene: TRBJ2-7
CDR3aa: CASSQAVAGAGEQYF; CDR3nt: TGCGCCAGCAGCCAAGCCGTAGCGGGAGCGGGTGAGCAGTACTTC; d_gene: TRBD2; v_gene: TRBV4-3; abundance: .; j_gene: TRBJ2-7
CDR3aa: CSARVLTHSYEQYF; CDR3nt: TGCAGTGCTAGAGTTCTAACACACTCCTACGAGCAGTACTTC; d_gene: .; v_gene: TRBV20-1; abundance: .; j_gene: TRBJ2-7
CDR3aa: CASSHYNRGGGYTF; CDR3nt: TGTGCCAGCAGCCACTACAACAGGGGTGGCGGCTACACCTTC; d_gene: TRBD1; v_gene: TRBV7-2; abundance: .; j_gene: TRBJ1-2
CDR3aa: CATSADQARGYTF; CDR3nt: TGTGCCACCAGCGCCGATCAAGCGAGGGGCTACACCTTC; d_gene: .; v_gene: TRBV24-1; abundance: .; j_gene: TRBJ1-2
CDR3aa: CACPLGTFDEQFF; CDR3nt: TGTGCCTGCCCGCTCGGGACTTTCGATGAGCAGTTCTTC; d_gene: .; v_gene: TRBV7-9; abundance: .; j_gene: TRBJ2-1
CDR3aa: CASSAGTLLTDTQYF; CDR3nt: TGTGCCAGCAGCGCCGGGACTTTACTCACAGATACGCAGTATTTT; d_gene: .; v_gene: TRBV7-4; abundance: .; j_gene: TRBJ2-3
CDR3aa: CASRSWRGTEAFF; CDR3nt: TGTGCCAGCCGGTCGTGGAGGGGGACTGAAGCTTTCTTT; d_gene: .; v_gene: TRBV25-1; abundance: few; j_gene: TRBJ1-1
CDR3aa: CASSLVSSGRGTGELFF; CDR3nt: TGTGCCAGCAGCTTAGTTTCTAGCGGGAGGGGAACCGGGGAGCTGTTTTTT; d_gene: TRBD2; v_gene: TRBV7-2; abundance: .; j_gene: TRBJ2-2
CDR3aa: CASSPRQMVAGYTF; CDR3nt: TGTGCCAGCAGTCCGAGACAGATGGTTGCTGGCTACACCTTC; d_gene: .; v_gene: TRBV6-2/TRBV6-3; abundance: .; j_gene: TRBJ1-2
CDR3aa: CASSLDRGNSPLHF; CDR3nt: TGTGCCAGCAGCTTAGATCGGGGAAATTCACCCCTCCACTTT; d_gene: .; v_gene: TRBV7-8; abundance: few; j_gene: TRBJ1-6
CDR3aa: CASSFSRTGRETQYF; CDR3nt: TGTGCCAGCAGCTTTTCGCGGACAGGGCGGGAGACCCAGTACTTC; d_gene: TRBD1; v_gene: TRBV7-2; abundance: .; j_gene: TRBJ2-5
CDR3aa: CASSTATGAVKLYTGNQPQHF; CDR3nt: TGTGCCAGCAGCACAGCGACAGGGGCGGTCAAGCTATACACAGGGAATCAGCCCCAGCATTTT; d_gene: .; v_gene: TRBV21-1; abundance: .; j_gene: TRBJ1-5
CDR3aa: CATSDFDSYGYTF; CDR3nt: TGTGCCACCAGTGATTTCGACAGCTATGGCTACACCTTC; d_gene: .; v_gene: TRBV24-1; abundance: .; j_gene: TRBJ1-2
CDR3aa: CASSPDRVNQPQHF; CDR3nt: TGTGCCAGCTCACCCGACAGGGTTAATCAGCCCCAGCATTTT; d_gene: TRBD1; v_gene: TRBV18; abundance: .; j_gene: TRBJ1-5
CDR3aa: CASSLPPVATQYF; CDR3nt: TGTGCCAGCAGTTTACCACCGGTTGCGACCCAGTACTTC; d_gene: .; v_gene: TRBV28; abundance: once; j_gene: TRBJ2-5
CDR3aa: CASSKTLNTEAFF; CDR3nt: TGTGCCAGTAGTAAAACACTGAACACTGAAGCTTTCTTT; d_gene: .; v_gene: TRBV19; abundance: .; j_gene: TRBJ1-1
CDR3aa: CAIRTSGRDTQYF; CDR3nt: TGTGCCATTCGGACTAGCGGGAGAGATACGCAGTATTTT; d_gene: TRBD2; v_gene: TRBV28; abundance: .; j_gene: TRBJ2-3
CDR3aa: CATSRDRLGEGNTEAFF; CDR3nt: TGTGCCACCAGCAGAGATCGTCTGGGAGAGGGGAACACTGAAGCTTTCTTT; d_gene: .; v_gene: TRBV15; abundance: .; j_gene: TRBJ1-1
CDR3aa: CASRSPVGEAFF; CDR3nt: TGTGCCAGCCGAAGCCCCGTGGGTGAAGCTTTCTTT; d_gene: .; v_gene: TRBV6-1; abundance: .; j_gene: TRBJ1-1
CDR3aa: CASSPGQGNTEAFF; CDR3nt: TGTGCCAGCAGCCCCGGACAGGGGAACACTGAAGCTTTCTTT; d_gene: TRBD1; v_gene: TRBV6-1; abundance: .; j_gene: TRBJ1-1
CDR3aa: CASSLNMGGGSNQPQHF; CDR3nt: TGTGCCAGCAGCCTAAATATGGGGGGAGGCAGCAATCAGCCCCAGCATTTT; d_gene: .; v_gene: TRBV5-5; abundance: .; j_gene: TRBJ1-5
CDR3aa: CASSPQTGSYGYTF; CDR3nt: TGTGCCAGCAGCCCGCAGACAGGGAGCTATGGCTACACCTTC; d_gene: TRBD1; v_gene: TRBV7-2; abundance: .; j_gene: TRBJ1-2
CDR3aa: CATRRQEETQYF; CDR3nt: TGTGCCACCAGGAGGCAGGAAGAGACCCAGTACTTC; d_gene: .; v_gene: TRBV15; abundance: .; j_gene: TRBJ2-5
CDR3aa: CASSLDGNTDTQYF; CDR3nt: TGTGCCAGCAGCCTCGACGGTAACACAGATACGCAGTATTTT; d_gene: .; v_gene: TRBV11-3; abundance: once; j_gene: TRBJ2-3